This TCR beta chain emerged from a study of shared clonotypes between healthy human individuals. Study-level information: Three plates each covered CD4 naive and memory; CD8 naive two, CD8 memory one.

Positively selected for CCR7, the CD45RO-negative cells used as naive CD8 cells excluded terminally differentiated effector memory CD45RA+ cells. Healthy adults negative for HIV, lacking recent acute infections or vaccinations, served as donors. Clones were sequenced by immunoSEQ multiplex PCR, and TCRdb holds only the in-frame ones, with some missing. The sample includes roughly 570,000 clones, roughly 98% of them seen just once. The CDR3 is made up of 15 amino acids. CDR1 and CDR2 (germline): SEHNR, FQNEAQ (reference sequence). Trimming stripped 3 bases from V and 0 bases from J, with 10 bases between.

The specimen was naive CD8+ T cells sorted from blood. This sequence originates from a young man in good health. The chain has TRBV7-9 and TRBJ2-3, with D tentatively TRBD2 (6 bases). CDR3 bases: TGTGCCAGCAGCTTGGACTACGGAAGCACAGATACGCAGTATTTT. Residues: CASSLDYGSTDTQYF.